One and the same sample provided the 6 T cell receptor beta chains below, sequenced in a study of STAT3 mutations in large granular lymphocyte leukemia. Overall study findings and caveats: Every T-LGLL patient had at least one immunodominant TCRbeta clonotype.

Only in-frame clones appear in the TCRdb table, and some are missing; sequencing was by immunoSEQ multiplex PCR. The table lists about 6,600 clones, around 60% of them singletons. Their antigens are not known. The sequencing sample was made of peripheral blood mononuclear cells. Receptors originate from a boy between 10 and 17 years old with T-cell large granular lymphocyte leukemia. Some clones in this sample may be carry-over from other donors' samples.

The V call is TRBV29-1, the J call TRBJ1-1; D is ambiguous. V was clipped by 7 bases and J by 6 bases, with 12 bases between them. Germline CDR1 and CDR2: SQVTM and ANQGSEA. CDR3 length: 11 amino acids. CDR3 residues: CSAGIRAEAFF. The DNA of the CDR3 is TGCAGCGCTGGTATTCGGGCTGAAGCTTTCTTT.

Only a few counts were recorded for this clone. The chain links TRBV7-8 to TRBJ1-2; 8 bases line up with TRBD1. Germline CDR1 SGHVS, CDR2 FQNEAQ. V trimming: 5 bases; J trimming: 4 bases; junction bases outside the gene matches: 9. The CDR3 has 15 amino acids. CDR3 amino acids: CASSPGQGGSYGYTF. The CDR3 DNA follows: TGTGCCAGCAGCCCCGGACAGGGAGGAAGCTATGGCTACACCTTC.

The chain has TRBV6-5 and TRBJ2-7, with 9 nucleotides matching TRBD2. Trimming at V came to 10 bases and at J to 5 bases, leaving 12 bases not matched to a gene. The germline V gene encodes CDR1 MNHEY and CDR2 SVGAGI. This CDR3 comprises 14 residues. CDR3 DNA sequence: TGTGCCACCTCCGGGACTAGCAGTCTTCACGAGCAGTACTTC. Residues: CATSGTSSLHEQYF.

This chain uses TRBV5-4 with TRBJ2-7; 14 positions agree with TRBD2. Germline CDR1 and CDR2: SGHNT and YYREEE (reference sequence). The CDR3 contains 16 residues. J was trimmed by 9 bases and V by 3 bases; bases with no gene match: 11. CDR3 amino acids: CASSWGPGLAGEGQYF. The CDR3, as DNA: TGTGCCAGCAGCTGGGGGCCGGGACTAGCGGGAGAAGGGCAGTACTTC.

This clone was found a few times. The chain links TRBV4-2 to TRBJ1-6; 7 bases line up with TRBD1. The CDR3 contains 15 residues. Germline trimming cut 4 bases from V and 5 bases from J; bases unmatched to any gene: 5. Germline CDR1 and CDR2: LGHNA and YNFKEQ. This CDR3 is CASSRITGDNSPLHF. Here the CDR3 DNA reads TGTGCCAGCAGCCGGATAACAGGGGATAATTCACCCCTCCACTTT.

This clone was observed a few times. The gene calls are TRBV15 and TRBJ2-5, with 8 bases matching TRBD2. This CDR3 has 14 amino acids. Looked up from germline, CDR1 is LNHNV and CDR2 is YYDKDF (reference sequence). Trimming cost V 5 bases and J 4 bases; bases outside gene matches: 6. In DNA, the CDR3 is TGTGCCACCAGCGATAGCGGGATACGAGAGACCCAGTACTTC. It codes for CATSDSGIRETQYF.